This entry lists 13 T cell receptor beta chains sequenced from one sample in a study of shared clonotypes between healthy human individuals. This table comes from immunoSEQ multiplex PCR, and its TCRdb copy is limited to in-frame clones, with some not included. The sample comprises about 1 million clones, about 75% of which are singletons, and 1.4% rests with the top ten. Sequenced sample: memory CD4+ T cells sorted from blood. Subset defined: CD45RA-negative fraction. The source of these receptors is a man between 18 and 35 years old in good health.

This clone was found once. Relative to the germline gene, one junction end is altered; a read error may explain this. This sequence joins TRBV2 and TRBJ2-2; TRBD1 matches 10 bases. The CDR3 spans 16 residues. CDR1 SNHLY and CDR2 FYNNEI come from the germline V gene. The CDR3 sequence is CASSPRTGGNSGELFF. The CDR3 DNA reads as TGTGCCAGCAGCCCCCGGACAGGGGGGAACTCCGGGGAGCTGTTTTTT.

The CDR3 reads CASSLAAGVSDTQYF. Written as DNA, the CDR3 is TGCGCCAGCAGCTTGGCCGCGGGAGTCTCAGATACGCAGTATTTT. The chain is built from TRBV5-1 and TRBJ2-3; TRBD2 matches 7 bases. Germline-derived CDR1 and CDR2 are SGHRS and YFSETQ. The CDR3 has 15 amino acids. V trimming: 0 bases; J trimming: 4 bases; junction bases outside the gene matches: 5.

The table lists this clone with a count of one. V gene TRBV4-1 combines with J gene TRBJ2-7, with D perhaps matching TRBD2 (6 bases). The CDR3 sequence is 15 residues long. Between the trimmed V and J ends, which lost 4 bases and 5 bases, there was a span of 18 bases. CDR1 and CDR2 from the germline V gene are MGHRA and YSYEKL. CDR3 sequence: CASSRARGDPHEQYF. CDR3 in DNA: TGCGCCAGCAGCCGCGCCCGCGGGGATCCCCACGAGCAGTACTTC.

In this sample, this clone turned up many times. V and J are TRBV7-8 and TRBJ1-1; 8 bases match TRBD1. The CDR3 covers 15 residues. Germline assignment: CDR1 SGHVS and CDR2 FQNEAQ. The J segment lost 1 base and the V segment lost 1 base, leaving 2 bases of the junction unmatched. The CDR3 sequence: CASSLGTGKNTEAFF. The CDR3 bases are TGTGCCAGCAGCTTAGGGACAGGGAAGAACACTGAAGCTTTCTTT.

The rearrangement joins TRBV7-2 to TRBJ2-1, with 8 bases matching TRBD2. V lost 4 bases and J lost 3; bases outside the gene matches: 8. In germline, CDR1 is SGHTA, CDR2 FQGNSA. The CDR3 sequence is 16 residues long. The CDR3: CASSSSSGSGYNEQFF. CDR3 nucleotides: TGTGCCAGCAGCTCATCGAGCGGGAGTGGCTACAATGAGCAGTTCTTC.

This sequence joins TRBV13 and TRBJ2-1, with D unresolved. The CDR3 is 15 residues long. V was cut by 3 bases and J by 5 bases, with 14 bases left in between. Per germline, CDR1 PRHDT and CDR2 FYEKMQ (reference sequence). The CDR3 spells CASSFPYSKDNEQFF. Written as DNA, the CDR3 is TGTGCCAGCAGCTTTCCATACTCGAAGGACAATGAGCAGTTCTTC.

This chain uses TRBV10-1 with TRBJ2-3, with unresolved D. The CDR3 is 13 residues long. Germline-derived CDR1 and CDR2 are WNHNN and SYGVQD (reference sequence). Trimming stripped 3 bases from V and 6 bases from J, with 10 bases between. The CDR3 reads CASSEGLADTQYF. Here the CDR3 DNA reads TGCGCCAGCAGTGAAGGGTTGGCGGATACGCAGTATTTT.

The chain is built from TRBV4-1 and TRBJ2-7; TRBD1 agrees at 11 bases. With 1 base clipped from V and 0 bases from J, the junction kept 5 bases outside the gene matches. Germline loops: CDR1 MGHRA, CDR2 YSYEKL. The CDR3 length is 17 residues. The CDR3 sequence: CASSQVTGTGGSYEQYF. CDR3 nucleotide sequence: TGCGCCAGCAGCCAAGTTACCGGGACAGGGGGCTCCTACGAGCAGTACTTC.

This sequence joins TRBV6-1 and TRBJ2-7, with D hard to call. V was pared by 7 bases and J by 6 bases, with 10 bases between. CDR3 length equals 11 residues. Germline assignment: CDR1 MNHNS and CDR2 SASEGT. The CDR3 DNA reads TGTGCCAGCAAGGGATTCAGCGAGCAGTACTTC. Amino acid sequence: CASKGFSEQYF.

This clone was observed a handful of times. The V and J genes are TRBV10-1 and TRBJ2-1; perhaps TRBD1 as D (7 bases). The ends were cut back, 3 bases at V and 4 bases at J, with 16 bases in the middle. Germline V gives CDR1 WNHNN, CDR2 SYGVQD (reference sequence). This CDR3 comprises 16 residues. The CDR3 reads CASSDRGDRLYNEQFF. CDR3 sequence (DNA): TGCGCCAGCAGTGATAGGGGGGACAGACTTTACAATGAGCAGTTCTTC.

The V and J genes are TRBV7-9 and TRBJ1-4, with D tentatively TRBD1 (6 bases). V shed 8 bases and J shed 7 bases, with 14 bases lying between them. This CDR3 is built from 13 residues. In germline, CDR1 is SEHNR, CDR2 FQNEAQ (reference sequence). CDR3 sequence: CASLRQGSEKLFF. DNA of the CDR3: TGTGCCAGCTTGAGGCAGGGGAGTGAAAAACTGTTTTTT.

This clone came up many times. This chain uses TRBV5-1 with TRBJ1-1; the D gene is possibly TRBD1 (6 bases). CDR1 is SGHRS and CDR2 is YFSETQ in the germline V gene. The CDR3 is 13 residues long. The ends were cut back, 7 bases at V and 1 base at J, with 11 bases in the middle. Here the CDR3 reads CASSDSANTEAFF. As DNA, the CDR3 is TGCGCCAGCTCGGACAGTGCGAACACTGAAGCTTTCTTT.

The count of this clone is one. The V gene is TRBV11-2, the J gene TRBJ1-1; D perhaps matches TRBD1 (5 bases). From germline, CDR1 is SGHAT and CDR2 FQNNGV. The CDR3 extends over 15 amino acids. The germline V and J ends were trimmed by 5 bases and 3 bases, with 16 bases remaining between them. The CDR3 DNA sequence: TGTGCCAGCAGCACCAGGGAGATTGGTTACACTGAAGCTTTCTTT. This gives the protein CASSTREIGYTEAFF.